These 2 T cell receptor beta chains share one sample of origin, sequenced in a study of Ad26.COV2.S vaccination and SARS-CoV-2 variants. The treatment here: some 20 received Ad26.COV2.S at low or high dose, single or two shots; roughly five received placebo; per-sample allocation not given. After the first vaccine or placebo injection, samples were drawn on day 63. Profiling relied on immunoSEQ multiplex PCR, and the TCRdb table lists in-frame clones only, not all of them. Of roughly 680,000 clones listed, 89% are singletons. The sample in question was peripheral blood, obtained in a trial of Ad26.COV2.S vaccine versus placebo. Every receptor here comes from a person aged 18-65 years who received the Ad26.COV2.S COVID-19 vaccine or a placebo.

The sample holds a few counts of this clone. V gene TRBV11-3 combines with J gene TRBJ2-2, with TRBD1 identical over 10 bases. The trim removed 1 base at V and 6 bases at J, leaving 2 bases unmatched. CDR1 and CDR2 from the germline V gene are SGHNT and YENEEA. CDR3 length: 15 amino acids. The CDR3: CASSLGQGAAGELFF. Written as DNA, the CDR3 is TGTGCCAGCAGCTTAGGACAGGGGGCGGCCGGGGAGCTGTTTTTT.

The chain uses TRBV27 and TRBJ1-3; 7 bases align to TRBD1. Germline loops: CDR1 MNHEY, CDR2 SMNVEV (reference sequence). This CDR3 contains 15 residues. V dropped 5 bases and J dropped 2; count of bases not matched to a gene: 6. The CDR3 reads CASSRDRAPGNTIYF. The CDR3 nucleotides read TGTGCCAGCAGTCGCGACAGGGCACCTGGAAACACCATATATTTT.